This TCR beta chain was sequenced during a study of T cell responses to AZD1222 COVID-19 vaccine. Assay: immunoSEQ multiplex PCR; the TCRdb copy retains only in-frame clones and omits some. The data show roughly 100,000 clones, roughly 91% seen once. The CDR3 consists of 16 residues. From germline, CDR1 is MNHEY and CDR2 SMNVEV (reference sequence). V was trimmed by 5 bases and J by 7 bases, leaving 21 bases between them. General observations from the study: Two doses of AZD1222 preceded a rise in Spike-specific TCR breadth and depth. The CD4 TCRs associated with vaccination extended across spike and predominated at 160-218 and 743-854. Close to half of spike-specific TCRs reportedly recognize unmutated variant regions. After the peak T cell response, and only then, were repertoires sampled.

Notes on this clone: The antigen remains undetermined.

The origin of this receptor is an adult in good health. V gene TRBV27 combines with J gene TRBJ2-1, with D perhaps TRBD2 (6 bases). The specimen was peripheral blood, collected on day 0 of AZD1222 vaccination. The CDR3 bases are TGTGCCAGCAGTATGTTTAGTGGGGCGGGATCAAATGAGCAGTTCTTC. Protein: CASSMFSGAGSNEQFF.